The rows below give T cell receptor beta chains drawn from one sample of a study of early T cells in non-severe SARS-CoV-2 infection. Via MiXCR, TCRdb re-called the 5' RACE reads, giving one row per CDR3 protein. The profile covers approximately 80,000 distinct CDR3 sequences, with over 9% appearing a single time and more than 10% taken by the ten largest. The sequencing here drew on whole blood, taken at baseline. The receptor set was obtained from an adult who was a healthcare worker with PCR-confirmed SARS-CoV-2 infection or an uninfected control (not recorded which). CDR3s include the opening cysteine and the closing phenylalanine or tryptophan. A D gene is named only where the DNA matches it firmly. Clone size is shown for a subset of rows, as once, few, many or a class of expanded clone.

v_gene: TRBV20-1; d_gene: TRBD1; abundance: few; j_gene: TRBJ1-3; CDR3nt: TGCAGTGCTACGGGACAGGGTGAAGGCACCATATATTTT; CDR3aa: CSATGQGEGTIYF
v_gene: TRBV6-5; d_gene: NA; abundance: NA; j_gene: TRBJ1-3; CDR3nt: TGTGCCAGCAGTTTCTCGGGCCCCCGGGCTTCTGGAAACACCATATATTTT; CDR3aa: CASSFSGPRASGNTIYF
v_gene: TRBV10-3; d_gene: TRBD2; abundance: many; j_gene: TRBJ2-3; CDR3nt: TGTGCCATCAATCATCATAGCGGGGGGGCAGATACGCAGTATTTT; CDR3aa: CAINHHSGGADTQYF
v_gene: TRBV6-6; d_gene: NA; abundance: few; j_gene: TRBJ2-4; CDR3nt: TGTGCCAGCAGTTTGTCTCTTGCGGCCCCCAAAAACATTCAGTACTTC; CDR3aa: CASSLSLAAPKNIQYF
v_gene: TRBV5-1; d_gene: NA; abundance: few; j_gene: TRBJ2-3; CDR3nt: TGCGCCAGCCGCACGGGGGCCGCCACAGATACGCAGTATTTT; CDR3aa: CASRTGAATDTQYF
v_gene: TRBV29-1; d_gene: TRBD1; abundance: few; j_gene: TRBJ2-2; CDR3nt: TGCAGCGTGGACAGGGGGAACACCGGGGAGCTGTTTTTT; CDR3aa: CSVDRGNTGELFF
v_gene: TRBV7-8; d_gene: NA; abundance: NA; j_gene: TRBJ2-5; CDR3nt: TGTGCCAGCAGCCCTGGGGCGGGGCTCCAATCGACCCAGTACTTC; CDR3aa: CASSPGAGLQSTQYF
v_gene: TRBV7-8; d_gene: NA; abundance: few; j_gene: TRBJ2-1; CDR3nt: TGTGCCAGCAGCCCGGGGGCTGGAACGTACAATGAGCAGTTCTTC; CDR3aa: CASSPGAGTYNEQFF
v_gene: TRBV28; d_gene: NA; abundance: NA; j_gene: TRBJ2-7; CDR3nt: TGTGCCAGCAGTTTGGGCAGGGACCTGCAGCAGTACTTC; CDR3aa: CASSLGRDLQQYF
v_gene: TRBV18; d_gene: NA; abundance: few; j_gene: TRBJ1-1; CDR3nt: TGTGCCAGCTCACCACAGCCGGGAAACACTGAAGCTTTCTTT; CDR3aa: CASSPQPGNTEAFF
v_gene: TRBV19; d_gene: NA; abundance: many; j_gene: TRBJ1-5; CDR3nt: TGTGCCAGTAGTATAGGGGGAGGGGCTTCTCAACAGCATTTT; CDR3aa: CASSIGGGASQQHF
v_gene: TRBV10-3; d_gene: NA; abundance: NA; j_gene: TRBJ2-3; CDR3nt: TGTGCCATCAGTGGGGGTCGGGCCACAGATACGCAGTATTTT; CDR3aa: CAISGGRATDTQYF
v_gene: TRBV10-3; d_gene: NA; abundance: NA; j_gene: TRBJ1-2; CDR3nt: TGTGCCATTCCCGGGACCCGGGGTGGCTACACCTTC; CDR3aa: CAIPGTRGGYTF
v_gene: TRBV7-9; d_gene: NA; abundance: NA; j_gene: TRBJ2-5; CDR3nt: TGTGCCAGCAGCATAACCGGGGAGACCCAGTACTTC; CDR3aa: CASSITGETQYF
v_gene: TRBV9; d_gene: NA; abundance: few; j_gene: TRBJ1-1; CDR3nt: TGTGCCAGCAGCGCGGGACTTAACACTGAAGCTTTCTTT; CDR3aa: CASSAGLNTEAFF
v_gene: TRBV7-8; d_gene: NA; abundance: NA; j_gene: TRBJ1-6; CDR3nt: TGTGCCAGCAGCATCGGACAGAAAGATTCACCCCTCCACTTT; CDR3aa: CASSIGQKDSPLHF
v_gene: TRBV19; d_gene: TRBD1; abundance: NA; j_gene: TRBJ1-2; CDR3nt: TGTGCCAGTACCGGGACAGGGGGCCCGGACTATGGCTACACCTTC; CDR3aa: CASTGTGGPDYGYTF
v_gene: TRBV13; d_gene: TRBD1; abundance: many; j_gene: TRBJ2-3; CDR3nt: TGTGCCAGCAGCTTGGGACAGGGGCTTTCAGATACGCAGTATTTT; CDR3aa: CASSLGQGLSDTQYF
v_gene: TRBV14; d_gene: NA; abundance: few; j_gene: TRBJ2-1; CDR3nt: TGTGCCAGCAGCCTCGAATTATACAATGAGCAGTTCTTC; CDR3aa: CASSLELYNEQFF
v_gene: TRBV7-2; d_gene: NA; abundance: NA; j_gene: TRBJ1-4; CDR3nt: TGTGCCAGCAGCTTAGTGGGGGGCCCTGAAAAACTGTTTTTT; CDR3aa: CASSLVGGPEKLFF
v_gene: TRBV10-1; d_gene: NA; abundance: NA; j_gene: TRBJ2-3; CDR3nt: TGCGCCAGCAGTGCGAGGAGTGTTGGCACAGATACGCAGTATTTT; CDR3aa: CASSARSVGTDTQYF
v_gene: TRBV19; d_gene: NA; abundance: many; j_gene: TRBJ1-2; CDR3nt: TGTGCCAGTAGTATGGGGACGGCGGCCTATGGCTACACCTTC; CDR3aa: CASSMGTAAYGYTF
v_gene: TRBV4-2; d_gene: NA; abundance: NA; j_gene: TRBJ2-1; CDR3nt: TGTGCCAGCAGCCAAGTAATCGGGAATGAGCAGTTCTTC; CDR3aa: CASSQVIGNEQFF
v_gene: TRBV5-1; d_gene: NA; abundance: NA; j_gene: TRBJ1-6; CDR3nt: TGCGCCAGCAGGGAGGAGAGCTCCTATAATTCACCCCTCCACTTT; CDR3aa: CASREESSYNSPLHF
v_gene: TRBV21-1; d_gene: NA; abundance: many; j_gene: TRBJ2-7; CDR3nt: TGTGCCAGCAGCAAAGTATGTTTTCTCTGGGACGCGCTCTTCTACGAGCAGTACTTC; CDR3aa: CASSKVCFLWDALFYEQYF
v_gene: TRBV10-3; d_gene: NA; abundance: few; j_gene: TRBJ2-7; CDR3nt: TGTGCCATCAGTGAGAACAGGGATCGCGAGCAGTACTTC; CDR3aa: CAISENRDREQYF
v_gene: TRBV29-1; d_gene: NA; abundance: NA; j_gene: TRBJ1-1; CDR3nt: TGCAGCGTTGGCGACAGGAACACTGAAGCTTTCTTT; CDR3aa: CSVGDRNTEAFF
v_gene: TRBV6-2/TRBV6-3; d_gene: NA; abundance: NA; j_gene: TRBJ1-5; CDR3nt: TGTGCCAGCAGTTACCGACCAGGGGAGGTCTCCTTTCGCAATCAGCCCCAGCATTTT; CDR3aa: CASSYRPGEVSFRNQPQHF
v_gene: TRBV29-1; d_gene: TRBD1; abundance: few; j_gene: TRBJ1-1; CDR3nt: TGCAGCGCCTCACAGGGGATGAACACTGAAGCTTTCTTT; CDR3aa: CSASQGMNTEAFF
v_gene: TRBV7-9; d_gene: NA; abundance: many; j_gene: TRBJ2-2; CDR3nt: TGTGCCAGCAGCTCGACAGGTCCTACCGGGGAGCTGTTTTTT; CDR3aa: CASSSTGPTGELFF
v_gene: TRBV5-6; d_gene: NA; abundance: NA; j_gene: TRBJ1-5; CDR3nt: TGTGCCAGCAGCTTGGGAGGTTTCCATCAGTCCCAGCATTTT; CDR3aa: CASSLGGFHQSQHF
v_gene: TRBV29-1; d_gene: NA; abundance: many; j_gene: TRBJ2-3; CDR3nt: TGCAGCGTTGAAAGTATGGGACATCTCACAGATACGCAGTATTTT; CDR3aa: CSVESMGHLTDTQYF
v_gene: TRBV7-2; d_gene: NA; abundance: NA; j_gene: TRBJ2-1; CDR3nt: TGTGCCAGCAGCTTAGGGAGTAGCGGTTCCTACAATGAGCAGTTCTTC; CDR3aa: CASSLGSSGSYNEQFF
v_gene: TRBV30; d_gene: NA; abundance: few; j_gene: TRBJ1-6; CDR3nt: TGTGCCTGGAGTGGTGTGGGGTTCGGCAATTCACCCCTCCACTTT; CDR3aa: CAWSGVGFGNSPLHF
v_gene: TRBV5-1; d_gene: NA; abundance: NA; j_gene: TRBJ1-3; CDR3nt: TGCGCCAGCAGCTTAGCAGGTACCTCTGGAAACACCATATATTTT; CDR3aa: CASSLAGTSGNTIYF
v_gene: TRBV12-3/TRBV12-4; d_gene: NA; abundance: many; j_gene: TRBJ1-1; CDR3nt: TGTGCCAGCAGTTTATCCGAGGTTGGGGGCACTGAAGCTTTCTTT; CDR3aa: CASSLSEVGGTEAFF
v_gene: TRBV12-3/TRBV12-4; d_gene: NA; abundance: NA; j_gene: TRBJ2-6; CDR3nt: TGTGCCAGCAGTCCCGTCGGCTCTGGGGCCAACGTCCTGACTTTC; CDR3aa: CASSPVGSGANVLTF
v_gene: TRBV12-3/TRBV12-4; d_gene: NA; abundance: many; j_gene: TRBJ2-7; CDR3nt: TGTGCCAGCAGTTTGGATGGGGCAGGGGGGTACGAGCAGTACTTC; CDR3aa: CASSLDGAGGYEQYF
v_gene: TRBV5-1; d_gene: NA; abundance: many; j_gene: TRBJ1-1; CDR3nt: TGCGCCAGCAGCATCGGGACGGCGAACACTGAAGCTTTCTTT; CDR3aa: CASSIGTANTEAFF
v_gene: TRBV7-2; d_gene: NA; abundance: NA; j_gene: TRBJ2-1; CDR3nt: TGTGCCAGCAGCTCCCCGGGGGGCTTAGCCTACAATGAGCAGTTCTTC; CDR3aa: CASSSPGGLAYNEQFF
v_gene: TRBV7-2; d_gene: NA; abundance: many; j_gene: TRBJ2-7; CDR3nt: TGTGCCAGCAGCTTAGATAGGCGGGGAACCTACGAGCAGTACTTC; CDR3aa: CASSLDRRGTYEQYF
v_gene: TRBV4-2; d_gene: TRBD1; abundance: few; j_gene: TRBJ2-7; CDR3nt: TGTGCCAGCAGCCTAGGGACAGGTAACTCCTACGAGCAGTACTTC; CDR3aa: CASSLGTGNSYEQYF